The clone carrying this TCR beta chain appeared a few times. The antigen is unknown. The sample comes from a study of T cells in Graves' hyperthyroidism and ophthalmopathy. Notes on the study in general: Patients with ophthalmopathy were separated from those with stable hyperthyroidism by a 13 V-J model.

V was shortened by 2 bases and J by 2 bases, with 11 bases between the two germline ends. Germline lookup yields CDR1 SGHKS and CDR2 YYEKEE (reference sequence). The CDR3 runs to 14 residues. Patients were excluded for uncontrolled infection, other autoimmune disease, pregnancy or lactation. Using RNA transcripts as the source, TCR beta CDR3 regions were amplified. Carried out on the TCR CDR3, a first-round RT-PCR used the HTBI primer set. TCRdb reprocessed the multiplex PCR reads with MiXCR, giving one entry per CDR3 protein. Seen here are about 610,000 distinct CDR3 sequences, 16% observed once, and the top ten hold roughly 3%.

The material sequenced was blood. The chain couples TRBV5-5 to TRBJ2-7, with D perhaps given as TRBD1 or TRBD2 (5 bases each). This clonotype originated in a woman aged 40 to 50 with Graves' ophthalmopathy. CDR3 DNA: TGTGCCAGCAGCTTCCCGGGACCCCCCTACGAGCAGTACTTC. Translating gives CASSFPGPPYEQYF.